One and the same sample provided the 19 T cell receptor beta chains below, sequenced in a study of OX40 agonist ivuxolimab in advanced cancers. Repertoires were generated with immunoSEQ multiplex PCR, while TCRdb's copy carries only in-frame clones and drops some. The data show around 95,000 clones, with around 90% seen just once and approximately 0.7% held by the top ten. The sequenced sample was CD4+ or CD8+ T cells sorted from blood, obtained in a trial of the OX40 agonist ivuxolimab. The receptors derive from an adult with an advanced solid tumor such as melanoma, head and neck, liver or kidney cancer.

This chain links TRBV19 with TRBJ1-5; 10 nucleotides agree with TRBD1. V shed 0 bases and J 1 base; nucleotides not matched to a gene: 12. The CDR3 is 20 amino acids. CDR1 and CDR2 from the germline V gene are LNHDA and SQIVND (reference sequence). The CDR3 loop is CASSIDLTGTGDRSNQPQHF. DNA for the CDR3: TGTGCCAGTAGTATAGATCTTACCGGGACAGGGGATAGGAGCAATCAGCCCCAGCATTTT.

This clone came up once. CDR3 loop: CASSPASGSSYEQYF. As DNA, the CDR3 is TGTGCCAGCTCACCAGCTAGCGGGAGCTCCTACGAGCAGTACTTC. The rearrangement links TRBV18 to TRBJ2-7; 10 bases agree with TRBD2. Germline CDR1 and CDR2: KGHSH and LQKENI. V lost 2 bases, J lost 0 bases, and 1 base stayed unmatched. There are 15 residues in the CDR3.

V usage is TRBV15 and J usage is TRBJ1-1; 9 nucleotides agree with TRBD1. The CDR3 runs to 15 residues. Trimming cost V 5 bases and J 2 bases; bases outside gene matches: 6. CDR1 is LNHNV and CDR2 is YYDKDF in the germline V gene (reference sequence). This CDR3 reads CATSRDRAGNTEAFF. DNA for the CDR3: TGTGCCACCAGCCGGGACAGGGCAGGAAACACTGAAGCTTTCTTT.

The rearrangement uses TRBV5-4 and TRBJ2-3; the D call may be TRBD1 or TRBD2 (5 bases each). The germline V gene has CDR1 SGHNT and CDR2 YYREEE (reference sequence). V shed 4 bases and J shed 5 bases, with 14 bases lying between them. This CDR3 has 14 residues. The CDR3 sequence: CASSVLGVEDTQYF. The CDR3 DNA is TGTGCCAGCAGCGTACTGGGGGTTGAAGATACGCAGTATTTT.

This sequence joins TRBV6-1 and TRBJ1-1, with D unresolved. The CDR3 length is 12 residues. Germline lookup yields CDR1 MNHNS and CDR2 SASEGT. Trimming left V 4 bases short and J 3 bases short, with 6 bases between. CDR3 region: CASSVPYTEAFF. The CDR3, as DNA: TGTGCCAGCAGTGTCCCTTACACTGAAGCTTTCTTT.

This clone showed up just once. A read error may account for a junction end that differs from germline. This chain connects TRBV4-3 to TRBJ2-1, with D possibly being TRBD1 (5 bases). This CDR3 contains 15 residues. Per germline, CDR1 LGHNA and CDR2 YSLEER. This CDR3 reads CASSQGLTVYNEQFF. The CDR3, as DNA: TGCGCCAGCAGTCAAGGGCTGACAGTTTACAATGAGCAGTTCTTC.

This clone was counted only a few times. The chain links TRBV5-4 to TRBJ1-1, with a possible D match to TRBD1 (5 bases). The CDR3 totals 13 residues. Deletions cut 1 base from V and 2 bases from J, with 6 bases between. CDR1 SGHNT and CDR2 YYREEE come from the germline V gene (reference sequence). The CDR3, as DNA: TGTGCCAGCAGCTTGACAGGTAACACTGAAGCTTTCTTT. The encoded protein is CASSLTGNTEAFF. Together with reference TRBV5-4 and TRBJ1-1, the CDR3 gives the full variable domain: ETGVTQSPTHLIKTRGQQVTLRCSSQSGHNTVSWYQQALGQGPQFIFQYYREEENGRGNFPPRFSGLQFPNYSSELNVNALELDDSALYLCASSLTGNTEAFFGQGTRLTVV.

The V call is TRBV18, the J call TRBJ1-2, with a weak D call TRBD1 (6 bases). Germline V gene sequence: CDR1 KGHSH, CDR2 LQKENI. This CDR3 is built from 14 residues. V shed 4 bases and J shed 5 bases, with 14 bases lying between them. The CDR3 nucleotides read TGTGCCAGCTCACGAACCCGGACAGAGTATGGCTACACCTTC. Translating gives CASSRTRTEYGYTF.

This clone was observed once. The chain employs TRBV19 and TRBJ1-3, with 7 bases identical to TRBD1. V trimming: 4 bases; J trimming: 3 bases; junction bases outside the gene matches: 3. This CDR3 is 14 amino acids long. CDR1 is LNHDA and CDR2 is SQIVND in the germline V gene (reference sequence). The CDR3 is CASSTGQYGNTIYF. In DNA form, the CDR3 reads TGTGCCAGTAGTACGGGACAGTATGGAAACACCATATATTTT.

This sequence joins TRBV19 and TRBJ2-1; D may be TRBD2 (6 bases). The CDR3 has 16 residues. Germline V gene data show CDR1 as LNHDA and CDR2 as SQIVND (reference sequence). Between the trimmed V and J ends, which lost 3 bases and 7 bases, there was a span of 19 bases. The CDR3 bases are TGTGCCAGTAGTATCACGGGACTCGGAGTGCGGAATGAGCAGTTCTTC. This gives the protein CASSITGLGVRNEQFF. The whole variable domain, remainder taken from reference TRBV19 and TRBJ2-1, is DGGITQSPKYLFRKEGQNVTLSCEQNLNHDAMYWYRQDPGQGLRLIYYSQIVNDFQKGDIAEGYSVSREKKESFPLTVTSAQKNPTAFYLCASSITGLGVRNEQFFGPGTRLTVL.

V gene TRBV7-9 combines with J gene TRBJ1-3, with D hard to call. V was trimmed by 8 bases and J by 0 bases, leaving 11 bases between them. Germline V CDR1 and CDR2: SEHNR, FQNEAQ (reference sequence). The length of the CDR3 is 14 residues. The CDR3 DNA follows: TGTGCCAGCGAGGTTCCAGGCTCTGGAAACACCATATATTTT. Translated, it gives CASEVPGSGNTIYF.

The J gene is TRBJ1-3, the V gene TRBV28, with D uncertain. Germline CDR1 is MDHEN and CDR2 is SYDVKM. Trimming stripped 3 bases from V and 1 base from J, with 4 bases between. The CDR3 is 13 residues long. CDR3 amino acids: CASSFLSGNTIYF. CDR3 nucleotide sequence: TGTGCCAGCAGTTTCCTTTCTGGAAACACCATATATTTT. Together with reference TRBV28 and TRBJ1-3, the CDR3 gives the full variable domain: DVKVTQSSRYLVKRTGEKVFLECVQDMDHENMFWYRQDPGLGLRLIYFSYDVKMKEKGDIPEGYSVSREKKERFSLILESASTNQTSMYLCASSFLSGNTIYFGEGSWLTVV.

This clone showed up just once. The V gene is TRBV18, the J gene TRBJ1-3; tentative D call: TRBD1 (5 bases). The germline V gene encodes CDR1 KGHSH and CDR2 LQKENI. V lost 3 bases, J lost 4 bases, and 13 bases lay in between. This CDR3 spans 15 amino acids. DNA for the CDR3: TGTGCCAGCTCACCCGATGGGGCCTCCGGAAACACCATATATTTT. Amino acids: CASSPDGASGNTIYF. The full variable domain, with the rest looked up from reference TRBV18 and TRBJ1-3, is NAGVMQNPRHLVRRRGQEARLRCSPMKGHSHVYWYRQLPEEGLKFMVYLQKENIIDESGMPKERFSAEFPKEGPSILRIQQVVRGDSAAYFCASSPDGASGNTIYFGEGSWLTVV.

The V call is TRBV9, the J call TRBJ2-2; TRBD1 aligns across 9 bases. This CDR3 has 16 amino acids. The V segment lost 2 bases and the J segment 6 bases; nucleotides outside the gene matches: 8. Germline values: CDR1 SGDLS, CDR2 YYNGEE. The CDR3 sequence: CASSVSGTGFPGELFF. CDR3 coding DNA: TGTGCCAGCAGCGTTTCTGGGACAGGGTTTCCCGGGGAGCTGTTTTTT.

This chain uses TRBV21-1 with TRBJ1-5. TRBV21-1 is flagged as a pseudogene. This CDR3 contains 17 residues. The chain's CDR3 is CASSKFGPERCNQPQHF. Here the CDR3 DNA reads TGTGCCAGCAGCAAATTTGGTCCGGAGAGGTGCAATCAGCCCCAGCATTTT.

The CDR3 protein is CASSLWDRRNEKLFF. In DNA, the CDR3 is TGTGCCAGCAGTCTATGGGACAGACGCAATGAAAAACTGTTTTTT. This chain joins TRBV7-9 and TRBJ1-4; TRBD1 matches 7 bases. CDR3 length: 15 amino acids. The V gene's germline CDR1 is SEHNR and CDR2 FQNEAQ (reference sequence). V was clipped by 6 bases and J by 5 bases; unmatched bases: 9.

The rearrangement joins TRBV10-3 to TRBJ1-1; TRBD1 is a possible D gene (6 bases). This CDR3 has 13 amino acids. CDR1 is ENHRY and CDR2 is SYGVKD in the germline V gene. Between the trimmed V and J ends, which lost 10 bases and 0 bases, there was a span of 12 bases. The CDR3 sequence: CATWTAMNTEAFF. The CDR3 region has the DNA TGTGCCACCTGGACAGCTATGAACACTGAAGCTTTCTTT.

The chain carries TRBV18 and TRBJ2-5; the D gene is possibly TRBD1 (6 bases). V was pared by 5 bases and J by 4 bases, with 17 bases between. The CDR3 spans 15 residues. CDR1 and CDR2 from the germline V gene are KGHSH and LQKENI. The CDR3 bases are TGTGCCAGCTCAGTGGACAGTATACGGGGAGAGACCCAGTACTTC. It translates to CASSVDSIRGETQYF. The full variable domain, with the rest looked up from reference TRBV18 and TRBJ2-5, is NAGVMQNPRHLVRRRGQEARLRCSPMKGHSHVYWYRQLPEEGLKFMVYLQKENIIDESGMPKERFSAEFPKEGPSILRIQQVVRGDSAAYFCASSVDSIRGETQYFGPGTRLLVL.

The J gene is TRBJ2-2, the V gene TRBV9; no reliable D call. V was cut by 0 bases and J by 0 bases, with 3 bases left in between. The CDR3 has 14 residues. From germline, CDR1 is SGDLS and CDR2 YYNGEE. The CDR3 DNA sequence: TGTGCCAGCAGCGTAGCTGCGAACACCGGGGAGCTGTTTTTT. As protein: CASSVAANTGELFF.